This is a list of T cell receptor beta chains from one sample in a study of post-analysis software for immune sequencing data. Via MiXCR, TCRdb re-called the PCR reads, giving one row per CDR3 protein. The sample lists 750,000 to 950,000 distinct CDR3 sequences, around 45% occurring once. Sequenced material: blood. The source of these receptors is a girl aged 10 to 17 with multiple sclerosis. Both conserved end residues are part of each CDR3. D genes are given only for firm matches. Size is omitted from some rows. Given values are once, few, many or a class for expanded clones.

v_gene	d_gene	abundance	j_gene	CDR3nt	CDR3aa
TRBV12-5	TRBD1	-	TRBJ1-2	TGTGCTAGTGGTTTGGTACCAGTCCCGCAGGGGGCTCTTTATGGCTACACCTTC	CASGLVPVPQGALYGYTF
TRBV29-1	-	-	TRBJ2-1	TGCAGCGTTCCCGGGGGATTTAACAATGAGCAGTTCTTC	CSVPGGFNNEQFF
TRBV20-1	-	-	TRBJ1-4	TGCAGTGCTAGTGGCCAGACCCATGAAAAACTGTTTTTT	CSASGQTHEKLFF
TRBV29-1	TRBD2	-	TRBJ2-1	TGCAGCGTTTCGGCTAGCGGGGTGGGGCAGTTCTTC	CSVSASGVGQFF
TRBV20-1	-	-	TRBJ2-3	TGCGGTGCTAGAGATCCCGGACGTGGGGGAGATACGCAGTATTTT	CGARDPGRGGDTQYF
TRBV28	TRBD2	-	TRBJ2-6	TGTGCCATCCGGGAGGTAGGGGGGGCCAACGTCCTGACTTTC	CAIREVGGANVLTF
TRBV28	-	-	TRBJ2-7	TGTGCCAGCAGCCTCGCGTTCAGCGAGCAGTACTTC	CASSLAFSEQYF
TRBV9	TRBD1	-	TRBJ2-7	TGTGCCAGCAGCATCGGGACAGAGAGCTACGAGCAGTACTTC	CASSIGTESYEQYF
TRBV25-1	-	-	TRBJ2-3	TGTGCCAGCAGTGACCCCAGCCTAGGCACAGATACGCAGTATTTT	CASSDPSLGTDTQYF
TRBV11-2	TRBD1	-	TRBJ2-7	TGTGCCAGCAGCTTAGGTAGGGACAGGGACTACGAGCAGTACTTC	CASSLGRDRDYEQYF
TRBV4-2	-	-	TRBJ1-5	TGTGCCAGCAGCCCTGGGGAGGCCGGGCTTGAACAGCCCCAGCATTTT	CASSPGEAGLEQPQHF
TRBV15	-	once	TRBJ2-7	TGTGCCACCAGCTTAGGGCCCTACGAGCAGTACTTC	CATSLGPYEQYF
TRBV11-2	-	-	TRBJ1-1	TGTGCCAGCAGCGCCACCCGGGGGATGAACACTGAAGCTTTCTTT	CASSATRGMNTEAFF
TRBV11-3	-	few	TRBJ2-3	TGTGCCAGCAGCTTAGAAGGCGGGACTAGCACAGATACGCAGTATTTT	CASSLEGGTSTDTQYF
TRBV6-2/TRBV6-3	-	-	TRBJ1-2	TGTGCCAGCCTGGACGGTCCGAAGGACTATGGCTACACCTTC	CASLDGPKDYGYTF
TRBV29-1	TRBD1	-	TRBJ1-1	TGCAGCGTTGAGGAGGACAGGGTCAACACTGAAGCTTTCTTT	CSVEEDRVNTEAFF
TRBV6-5	-	-	TRBJ2-7	TGTGCCAGCGCGTTTGGACAGAAGCACGAGCAGTACTTC	CASAFGQKHEQYF
TRBV12-3/TRBV12-4	-	few	TRBJ1-1	TGTGCCAGCAGTTTATACGGAACGTCACCTCGGGGCACTGAAGCTTTCTTT	CASSLYGTSPRGTEAFF
TRBV6-5	-	-	TRBJ1-5	TGTGCCAGCAGTTACTCGAGTCAGTCAGTTCAGCATTTT	CASSYSSQSVQHF
TRBV12-3/TRBV12-4	TRBD1	-	TRBJ1-2	TGTGCCAGCAACCCAGACAGGGTCTATGGCTACACCTTC	CASNPDRVYGYTF
TRBV4-1	-	-	TRBJ2-3	TGCGCCAGCAGCCAAGATGGAGGGAACCGCATAAAGTCGCAGTATTTT	CASSQDGGNRIKSQYF
TRBV20-1	-	-	TRBJ2-1	TGCAGTGCTAGAGTAGGGATCTCCTACAATGAGCAGTTCTTC	CSARVGISYNEQFF
TRBV20-1	-	-	TRBJ2-1	TGCAGTGCTAGGCGTCCAGACTACAATGAGCAGTTCTTC	CSARRPDYNEQFF
TRBV20-1	TRBD2	many	TRBJ2-1	TGCAGTGCTCTCCCACGAGCGGGATCCTCCTACAATGAGCAGTTCTTC	CSALPRAGSSYNEQFF
TRBV7-8	-	-	TRBJ2-6	TGTGCCAGCAGCTTAGTGTACAGAAGCCCTGGGGCCAACGTCCTGACTTTC	CASSLVYRSPGANVLTF
TRBV3-1	-	-	TRBJ2-3	TGTGCCAGCAGCCAAGGCCCAAGCGGGCACACAGATACGCAGTATTTT	CASSQGPSGHTDTQYF
TRBV7-8	-	-	TRBJ2-5	TGTGCCAGCAGCTCCGGACCCAGGGGGAGGGAGACCCAGTACTTC	CASSSGPRGRETQYF
TRBV7-8	-	few	TRBJ1-5	TGTGCCAGCAGCTCCCTAGAGGGCTATCAGCCCCAGCATTTT	CASSSLEGYQPQHF
TRBV9	TRBD2	-	TRBJ2-3	TGTGCCAGCAGCTCCAGCGGACTAGCGGTCACGGGGGCGCAGTATTTT	CASSSSGLAVTGAQYF
TRBV7-9	TRBD1	few	TRBJ1-2	TGTGCCAGCAGCTTAGCGGCCCGCCAGGGGGAGTACACCTTC	CASSLAARQGEYTF
TRBV7-9	-	-	TRBJ2-5	TGTGCCAGCAGCCCTCTAAGCAGGGTTTTGAAGACCCAGTACTTC	CASSPLSRVLKTQYF
TRBV13	TRBD2	-	TRBJ2-5	TGTGCCAGCAGCTCTGAAACCGGGACTAGTCGCGAGACCCAGTACTTC	CASSSETGTSRETQYF
TRBV6-6	TRBD2	-	TRBJ2-1	TGTGCCAGCAGCAGAACCGGGACTAGCCAACTAGATCGGTTCTTC	CASSRTGTSQLDRFF
TRBV12-3/TRBV12-4	TRBD1	-	TRBJ2-7	TGTGCCAGCAGCCCCCCGGACAGGACCTACGAGCAGTACTTC	CASSPPDRTYEQYF
TRBV5-5	TRBD1	once	TRBJ2-1	TGTGCCAGCATGGGGTCTTGGGGGACAGGGGTAGGGTATGAGCAGTTCTTC	CASMGSWGTGVGYEQFF